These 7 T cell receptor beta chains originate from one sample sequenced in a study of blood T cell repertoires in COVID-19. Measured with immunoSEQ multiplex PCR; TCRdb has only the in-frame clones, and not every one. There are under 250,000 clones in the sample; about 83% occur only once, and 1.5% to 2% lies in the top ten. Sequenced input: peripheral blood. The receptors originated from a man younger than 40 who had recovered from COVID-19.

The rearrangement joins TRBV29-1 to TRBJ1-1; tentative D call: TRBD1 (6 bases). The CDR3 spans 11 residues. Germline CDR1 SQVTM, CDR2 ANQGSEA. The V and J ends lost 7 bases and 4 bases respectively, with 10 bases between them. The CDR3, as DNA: TGCAGCGGCCTGGGGGCCACTGAAGCTTTCTTT. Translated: CSGLGATEAFF.

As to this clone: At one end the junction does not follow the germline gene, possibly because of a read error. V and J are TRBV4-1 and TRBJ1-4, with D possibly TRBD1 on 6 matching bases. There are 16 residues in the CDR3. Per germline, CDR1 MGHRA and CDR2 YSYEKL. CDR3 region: CASSQEDLDSIGVEVF. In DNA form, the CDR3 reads TGCGCCAGCAGCCAAGAGGATCTGGACAGTATCGGGGTCGAGGTTTTT.

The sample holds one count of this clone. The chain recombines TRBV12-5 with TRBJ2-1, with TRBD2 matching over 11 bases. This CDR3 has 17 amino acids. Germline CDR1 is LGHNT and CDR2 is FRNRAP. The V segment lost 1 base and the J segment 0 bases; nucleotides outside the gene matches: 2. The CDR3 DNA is TGTGCTAGTGGTTTGGGGACTAGCGGGCACTCCTACAATGAGCAGTTCTTC. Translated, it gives CASGLGTSGHSYNEQFF.

In nucleotides, the CDR3 is TGTGCCAGTAGTATGAGCGCTGAAGCTTTCTTT. Translating gives CASSMSAEAFF. V and J are TRBV19 and TRBJ1-1; D call uncertain. Deletions cut 3 bases from V and 6 bases from J, with 5 bases between. The germline gives CDR1 LNHDA, CDR2 SQIVND (reference sequence). The CDR3 loop spans 11 amino acids.

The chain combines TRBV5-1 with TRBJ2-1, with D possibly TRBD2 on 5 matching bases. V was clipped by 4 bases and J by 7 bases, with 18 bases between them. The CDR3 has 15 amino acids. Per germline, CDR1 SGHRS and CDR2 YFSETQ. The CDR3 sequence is CASSVRDSAVNEQFF. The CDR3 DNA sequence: TGCGCCAGCAGCGTCCGGGATTCCGCGGTAAATGAGCAGTTCTTC.

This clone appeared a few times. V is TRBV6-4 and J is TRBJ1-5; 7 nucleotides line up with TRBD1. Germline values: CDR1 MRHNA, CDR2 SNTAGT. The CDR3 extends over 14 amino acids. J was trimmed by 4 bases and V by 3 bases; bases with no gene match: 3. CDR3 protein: CASSETGENQPQHF. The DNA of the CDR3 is TGTGCCAGCAGTGAAACAGGGGAAAATCAGCCCCAGCATTTT.

Here the CDR3 DNA reads TGTGCCAGCCAGGCGGGGGGGCAAAGCTACAATGAGCAGTTCTTC. This encodes CASQAGGQSYNEQFF. This rearrangement joins TRBV28 to TRBJ2-1; 9 bases are a match to TRBD2. With 8 bases clipped from V and 3 bases from J, the junction kept 8 bases outside the gene matches. Germline CDR1 and CDR2: MDHEN and SYDVKM. This CDR3 region has 15 residues.